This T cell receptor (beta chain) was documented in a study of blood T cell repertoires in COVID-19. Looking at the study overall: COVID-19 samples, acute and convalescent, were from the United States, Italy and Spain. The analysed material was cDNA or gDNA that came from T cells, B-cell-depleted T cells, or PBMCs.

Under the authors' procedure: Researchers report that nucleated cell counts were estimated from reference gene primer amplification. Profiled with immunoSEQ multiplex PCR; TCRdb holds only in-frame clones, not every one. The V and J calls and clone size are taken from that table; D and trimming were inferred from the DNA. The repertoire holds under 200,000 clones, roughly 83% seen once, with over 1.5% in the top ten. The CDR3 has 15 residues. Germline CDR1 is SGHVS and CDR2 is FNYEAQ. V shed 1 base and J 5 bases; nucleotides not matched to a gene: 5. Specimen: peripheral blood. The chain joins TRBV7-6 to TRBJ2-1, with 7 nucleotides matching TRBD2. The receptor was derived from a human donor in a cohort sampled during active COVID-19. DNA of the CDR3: TGTGCCAGCAGCTTAGTAGAACTAGCGAACAATGAGCAGTTCTTC. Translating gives CASSLVELANNEQFF.